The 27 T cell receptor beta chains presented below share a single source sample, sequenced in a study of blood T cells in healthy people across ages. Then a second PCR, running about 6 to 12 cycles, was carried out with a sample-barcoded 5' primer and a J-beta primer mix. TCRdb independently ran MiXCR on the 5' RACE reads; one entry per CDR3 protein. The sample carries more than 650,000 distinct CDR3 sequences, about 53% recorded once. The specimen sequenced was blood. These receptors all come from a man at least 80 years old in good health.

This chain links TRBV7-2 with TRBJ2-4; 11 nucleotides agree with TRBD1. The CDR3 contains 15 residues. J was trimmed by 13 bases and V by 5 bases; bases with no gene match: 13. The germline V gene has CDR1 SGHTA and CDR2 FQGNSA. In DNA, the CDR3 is TGTGCCAGCAGCCGGCCGGGACAGGGGGTTGTTGAGCAGTACTTC. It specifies CASSRPGQGVVEQYF.

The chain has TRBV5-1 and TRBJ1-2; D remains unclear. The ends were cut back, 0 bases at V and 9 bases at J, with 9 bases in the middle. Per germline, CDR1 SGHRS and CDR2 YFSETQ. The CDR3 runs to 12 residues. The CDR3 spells CASSLDSRSYTF. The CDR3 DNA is TGCGCCAGCAGCTTGGACAGCCGCAGCTACACCTTC.

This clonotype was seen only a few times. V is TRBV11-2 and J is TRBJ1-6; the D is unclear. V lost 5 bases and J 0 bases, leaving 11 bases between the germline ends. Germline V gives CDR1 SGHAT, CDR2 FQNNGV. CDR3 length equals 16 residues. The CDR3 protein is CASSIQTSSYNSPLHF. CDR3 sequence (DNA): TGTGCCAGCAGCATCCAGACGAGCTCCTATAATTCACCCCTCCACTTT.

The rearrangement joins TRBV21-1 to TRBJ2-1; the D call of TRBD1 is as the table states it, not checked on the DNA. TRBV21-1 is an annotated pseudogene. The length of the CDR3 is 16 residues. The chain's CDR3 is CASSTWRQGAHNEQFF. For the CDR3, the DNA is TGTGCCAGCAGCACATGGAGACAGGGGGCTCACAATGAGCAGTTCTTC.

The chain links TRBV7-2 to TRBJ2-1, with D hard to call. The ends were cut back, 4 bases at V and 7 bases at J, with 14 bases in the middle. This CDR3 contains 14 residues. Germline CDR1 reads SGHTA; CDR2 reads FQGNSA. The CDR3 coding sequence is TGTGCCAGCAGCTCCCCGCTGCGCTGGAATGAGCAGTTCTTC. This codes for CASSSPLRWNEQFF. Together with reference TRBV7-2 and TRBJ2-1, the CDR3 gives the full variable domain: GAGVSQSPSNKVTEKGKDVELRCDPISGHTALYWYRQSLGQGLEFLIYFQGNSAPDKSGLPSDRFSAERTGGSVSTLTIQRTQQEDSAVYLCASSSPLRWNEQFFGPGTRLTVL.

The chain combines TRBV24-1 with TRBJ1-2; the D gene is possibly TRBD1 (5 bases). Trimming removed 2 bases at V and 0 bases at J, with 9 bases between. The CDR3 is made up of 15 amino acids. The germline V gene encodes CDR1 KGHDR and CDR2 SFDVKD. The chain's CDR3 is CATSDSQTANYGYTF. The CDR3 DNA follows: TGTGCCACCAGTGATTCCCAGACAGCTAACTATGGCTACACCTTC.

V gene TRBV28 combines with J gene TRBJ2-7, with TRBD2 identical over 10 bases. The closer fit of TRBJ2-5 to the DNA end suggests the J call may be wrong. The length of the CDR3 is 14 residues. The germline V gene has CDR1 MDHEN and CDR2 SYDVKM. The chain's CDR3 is CASAGAGGRETQYF. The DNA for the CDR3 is TGTGCCAGTGCGGGAGCGGGAGGGAGAGAGACCCAGTACTTC.

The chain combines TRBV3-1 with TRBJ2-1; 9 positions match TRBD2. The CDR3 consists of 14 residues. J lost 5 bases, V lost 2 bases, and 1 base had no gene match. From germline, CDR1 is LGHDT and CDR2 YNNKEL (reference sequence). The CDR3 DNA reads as TGTGCCAGCAGCCAATGGACTAGCGACAATGAGCAGTTCTTC. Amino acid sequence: CASSQWTSDNEQFF.

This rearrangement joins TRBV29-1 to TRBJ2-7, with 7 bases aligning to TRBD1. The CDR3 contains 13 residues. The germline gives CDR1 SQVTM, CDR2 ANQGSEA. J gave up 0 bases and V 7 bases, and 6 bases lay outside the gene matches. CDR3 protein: CSAGQASSYEQYF. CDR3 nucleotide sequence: TGCAGCGCCGGACAGGCGAGCTCCTACGAGCAGTACTTC.

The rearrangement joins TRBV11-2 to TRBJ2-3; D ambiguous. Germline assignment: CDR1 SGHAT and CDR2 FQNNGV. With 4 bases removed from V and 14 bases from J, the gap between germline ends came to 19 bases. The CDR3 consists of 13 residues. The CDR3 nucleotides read TGTGCCAGCAGCTCCCTGATTCACAGAGACGCGTATTTT. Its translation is CASSSLIHRDAYF.

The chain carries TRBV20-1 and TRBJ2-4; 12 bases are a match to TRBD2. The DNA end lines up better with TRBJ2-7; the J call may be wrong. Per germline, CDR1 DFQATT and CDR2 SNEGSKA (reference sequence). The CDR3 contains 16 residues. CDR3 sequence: CSASPGTSGHPGEQYF. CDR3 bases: TGCAGTGCTAGTCCCGGGACTAGCGGGCACCCCGGCGAGCAGTACTTC.

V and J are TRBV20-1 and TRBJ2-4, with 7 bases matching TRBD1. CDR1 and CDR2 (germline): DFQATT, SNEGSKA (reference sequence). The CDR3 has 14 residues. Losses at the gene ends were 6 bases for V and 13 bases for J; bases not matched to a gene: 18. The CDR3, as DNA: TGCAGTGCACAAAACCGGGACAGTGCTACGAGGCAGTACTTC. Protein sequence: CSAQNRDSATRQYF.

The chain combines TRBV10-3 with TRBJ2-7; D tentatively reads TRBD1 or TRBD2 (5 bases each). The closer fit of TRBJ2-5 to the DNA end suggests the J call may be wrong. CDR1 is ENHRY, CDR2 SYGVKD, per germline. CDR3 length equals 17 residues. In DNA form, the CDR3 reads TGTGCCATCAGTGGGGGGACCTTGCGGCTGGAAGGAGAGACCCAGTACTTC. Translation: CAISGGTLRLEGETQYF.

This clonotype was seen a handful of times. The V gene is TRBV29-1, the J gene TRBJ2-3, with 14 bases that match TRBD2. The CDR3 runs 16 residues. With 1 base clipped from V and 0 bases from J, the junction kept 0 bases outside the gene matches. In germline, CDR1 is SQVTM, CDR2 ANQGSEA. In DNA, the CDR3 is TGCAGCGTTGAAGGGACTAGCGGGAGGAGCACAGATACGCAGTATTTT. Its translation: CSVEGTSGRSTDTQYF.

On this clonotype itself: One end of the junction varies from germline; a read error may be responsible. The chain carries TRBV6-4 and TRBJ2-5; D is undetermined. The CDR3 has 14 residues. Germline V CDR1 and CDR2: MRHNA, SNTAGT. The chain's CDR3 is CAGSEGQDKETQYF. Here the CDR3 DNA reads TGTGCCGGCAGTGAAGGCCAGGATAAAGAGACCCAGTACTTC.

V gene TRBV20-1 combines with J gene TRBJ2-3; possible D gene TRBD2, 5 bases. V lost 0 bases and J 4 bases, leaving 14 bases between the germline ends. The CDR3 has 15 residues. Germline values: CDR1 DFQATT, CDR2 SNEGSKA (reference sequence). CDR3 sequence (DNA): TGCAGTGCTAGAGACAGAAGAGGGCGCGCAGATACGCAGTATTTT. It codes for CSARDRRGRADTQYF.

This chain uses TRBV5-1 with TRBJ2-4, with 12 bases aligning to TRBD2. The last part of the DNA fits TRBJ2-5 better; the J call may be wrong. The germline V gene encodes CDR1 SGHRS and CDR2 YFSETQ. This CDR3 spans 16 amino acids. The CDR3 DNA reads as TGCGCCAGCAGCCCACGACTAGCGGGAGCGGGGGAGACCCAGTACTTC. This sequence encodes CASSPRLAGAGETQYF.

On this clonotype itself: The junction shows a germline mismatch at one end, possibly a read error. The CDR3 loop reads CVSTPRGDGAQYF. The CDR3, as DNA: TGTGTCAGCACCCCACGCGGGGACGGGGCGCAGTATTTT. The chain has TRBV7-8 and TRBJ2-3; a possible D gene is TRBD2 (6 bases). The CDR3 length is 13 residues. CDR1 and CDR2 (germline): SGHVS, FQNEAQ.

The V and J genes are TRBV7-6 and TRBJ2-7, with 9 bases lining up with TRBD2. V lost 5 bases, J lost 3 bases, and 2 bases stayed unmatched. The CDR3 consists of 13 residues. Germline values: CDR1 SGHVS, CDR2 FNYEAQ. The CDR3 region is CASSETSGYEQYF. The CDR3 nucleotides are TGTGCCAGCAGCGAGACTAGCGGCTACGAGCAGTACTTC.

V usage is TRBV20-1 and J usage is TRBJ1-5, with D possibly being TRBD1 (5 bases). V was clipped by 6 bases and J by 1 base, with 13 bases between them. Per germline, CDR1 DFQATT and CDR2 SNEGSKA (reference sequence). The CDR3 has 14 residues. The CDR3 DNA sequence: TGCAGTGCCACTCCGACAGACAGCAATCAGCCCCAGCATTTT. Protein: CSATPTDSNQPQHF.

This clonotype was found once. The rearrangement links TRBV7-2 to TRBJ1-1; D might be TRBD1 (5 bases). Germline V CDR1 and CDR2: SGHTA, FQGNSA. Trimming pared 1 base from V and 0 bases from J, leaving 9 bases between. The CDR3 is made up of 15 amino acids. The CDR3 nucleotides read TGTGCCAGCAGCTTAGTTTGGACACTGAACACTGAAGCTTTCTTT. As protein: CASSLVWTLNTEAFF.

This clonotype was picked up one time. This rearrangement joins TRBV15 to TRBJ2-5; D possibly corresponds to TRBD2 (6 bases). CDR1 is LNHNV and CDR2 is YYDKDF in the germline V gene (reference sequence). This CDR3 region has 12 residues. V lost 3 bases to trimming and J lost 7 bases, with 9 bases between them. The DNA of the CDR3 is TGTGCCACCAGCAGGCTGGGGGGGACCCAGTACTTC. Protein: CATSRLGGTQYF.

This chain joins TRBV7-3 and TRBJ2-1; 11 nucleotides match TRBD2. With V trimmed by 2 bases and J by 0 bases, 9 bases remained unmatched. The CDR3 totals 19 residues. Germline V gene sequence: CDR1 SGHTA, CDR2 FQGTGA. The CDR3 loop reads CASSLLPTSGVSSYNEQFF. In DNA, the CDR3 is TGTGCCAGCAGCTTACTTCCGACTAGCGGGGTAAGCTCCTACAATGAGCAGTTCTTC.

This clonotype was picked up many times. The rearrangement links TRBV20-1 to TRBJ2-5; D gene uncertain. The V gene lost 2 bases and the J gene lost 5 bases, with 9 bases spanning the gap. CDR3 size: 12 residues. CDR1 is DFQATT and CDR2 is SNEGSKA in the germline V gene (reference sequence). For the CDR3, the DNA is TGCAGTGCTAGAACAGATCGGGAGACCCAGTACTTC. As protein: CSARTDRETQYF.

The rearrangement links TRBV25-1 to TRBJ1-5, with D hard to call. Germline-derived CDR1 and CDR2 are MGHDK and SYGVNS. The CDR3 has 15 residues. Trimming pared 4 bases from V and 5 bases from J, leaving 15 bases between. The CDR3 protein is CASSAEGQMHQPQHF. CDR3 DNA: TGTGCCAGCAGTGCGGAAGGGCAGATGCATCAGCCCCAGCATTTT.

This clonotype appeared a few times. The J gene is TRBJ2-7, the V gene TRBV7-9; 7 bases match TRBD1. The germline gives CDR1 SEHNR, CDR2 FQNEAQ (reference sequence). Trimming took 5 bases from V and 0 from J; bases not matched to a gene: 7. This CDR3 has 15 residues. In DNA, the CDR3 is TGTGCCAGCAGCCCCCGGGACAGCCCCTCCTACGAGCAGTACTTC. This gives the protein CASSPRDSPSYEQYF.

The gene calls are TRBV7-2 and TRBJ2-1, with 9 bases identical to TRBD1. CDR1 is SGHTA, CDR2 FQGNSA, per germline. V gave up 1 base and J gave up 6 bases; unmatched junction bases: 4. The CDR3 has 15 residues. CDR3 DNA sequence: TGTGCCAGCAGCTTAGGGGACAGGGTACTCAATGAGCAGTTCTTC. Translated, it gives CASSLGDRVLNEQFF.